Following are 19 T cell receptor beta chains from one sample sequenced in a study of T cell responses to AZD1222 COVID-19 vaccine. This table comes from immunoSEQ multiplex PCR, and its TCRdb copy is limited to in-frame clones, with some not included. The sample has some 170,000 clones, around 94% seen once. Sample: peripheral blood, taken 28 days after the second AZD1222 dose. These TCRs come from an adult who received the AZD1222 COVID-19 vaccine.

The gene calls are TRBV6-2 or TRBV6-3 and TRBJ2-3; D uncertain. V lost 6 bases and J 4 bases, leaving 8 bases between the germline ends. Germline V CDR1 and CDR2: MNHEY, SVGEGT. This CDR3 spans 12 amino acids. The CDR3 sequence: CASSPWPDTQYF. CDR3 coding DNA: TGTGCCAGCAGCCCTTGGCCAGATACGCAGTATTTT.

The V gene is TRBV7-9, the J gene TRBJ2-6; the D gene is possibly TRBD2 (6 bases). Germline V gives CDR1 SEHNR, CDR2 FQNEAQ (reference sequence). Trimming stripped 5 bases from V and 3 bases from J, with 11 bases between. This CDR3 contains 15 residues. The CDR3 protein is CASSLGGYGANVLTF. CDR3 sequence (DNA): TGTGCCAGCAGCCTCGGGGGTTATGGGGCCAACGTCCTGACTTTC.

The rearrangement joins TRBV4-1 to TRBJ1-2; D gene unclear. V was trimmed by 0 bases and J by 6 bases, leaving 14 bases between them. The CDR3 extends over 15 amino acids. The V gene's germline CDR1 is MGHRA and CDR2 YSYEKL. CDR3 bases: TGCGCCAGCAGCCAAGAAGGAACCAGAAAGAATGGCTACACCTTC. It yields the protein CASSQEGTRKNGYTF.

This chain connects TRBV7-2 to TRBJ2-5; tentatively, D is TRBD2 (5 bases). Per germline, CDR1 SGHTA and CDR2 FQGNSA. This CDR3 is built from 14 residues. Trimming stripped 5 bases from V and 6 bases from J, with 16 bases between. CDR3 sequence (DNA): TGTGCCAGCAGCCCGGACTGGGAACGGCAGACCCAGTACTTC. Protein: CASSPDWERQTQYF.

This clone was recorded once. The chain links TRBV5-1 to TRBJ2-3; D remains unclear. CDR1 and CDR2 from the germline V gene are SGHRS and YFSETQ. V lost 0 bases, J lost 4 bases, and 9 bases lay in between. CDR3 length: 14 residues. The DNA for the CDR3 is TGCGCCAGCAGCTTGGGGACCAACTCAGATACGCAGTATTTT. Translation: CASSLGTNSDTQYF.

A single count supports this clone. The chain combines TRBV5-6 with TRBJ2-3; TRBD2 might be the D (6 bases). Germline-derived CDR1 and CDR2 are SGHDT and YYEEEE. The CDR3 has 12 residues. The V and J ends lost 2 bases and 5 bases respectively, with 6 bases between them. CDR3 nucleotide sequence: TGTGCCAGCAGCTTCGGGAGAGATACGCAGTATTTT. This gives the protein CASSFGRDTQYF.

The chain links TRBV5-1 to TRBJ2-3, with D possibly being TRBD2 (5 bases). Per the germline V gene, CDR1 is SGHRS and CDR2 is YFSETQ. CDR3 length: 15 amino acids. V lost 0 bases to trimming and J lost 2 bases, with 10 bases between them. CDR3 DNA: TGCGCCAGCAGCTTGGATATGGGAGACACAGATACGCAGTATTTT. As protein: CASSLDMGDTDTQYF.

The chain uses TRBV4-2 and TRBJ1-5; D unresolved. V was clipped by 2 bases and J by 7 bases, with 15 bases between them. The germline CDR1 and CDR2 sequences are LGHNA and YNFKEQ. The CDR3 sequence is 15 residues long. The CDR3 loop is CASSQSSSVSQPQHF. The CDR3, as DNA: TGTGCCAGCAGCCAATCCTCCTCTGTGAGCCAGCCCCAGCATTTT.

The chain is built from TRBV5-5 and TRBJ2-2; D call uncertain. CDR3 length equals 17 residues. Germline CDR1 is SGHKS and CDR2 is YYEKEE (reference sequence). V shed 4 bases and J shed 4 bases, with 20 bases lying between them. Here the CDR3 DNA reads TGTGCCAGCAGCCGATACGACCGGGCCTCGGGCACCGGGGAGCTGTTTTTT. Amino acids: CASSRYDRASGTGELFF.

The V call is TRBV2, the J call TRBJ2-5; perhaps TRBD2 as D (6 bases). V shed 10 bases and J shed 2 bases, with 17 bases lying between them. Germline V lookup: CDR1 SNHLY, CDR2 FYNNEI. The CDR3 runs 14 residues. Here the CDR3 reads CANQKTRVQETQYF. CDR3 DNA: TGTGCCAACCAAAAGACTAGGGTACAAGAGACCCAGTACTTC.

The CDR3 sequence is CASQGSGELFF. CDR3 in DNA: TGTGCCAGTCAGGGTTCCGGGGAGCTGTTTTTT. The V and J genes are TRBV28 and TRBJ2-2, with TRBD1 as a possible D gene (5 bases). Germline lookup yields CDR1 MDHEN and CDR2 SYDVKM. CDR3 length: 11 residues. Between the trimmed V and J ends, which lost 9 bases and 6 bases, there was a span of 8 bases.

This clone has a single count. The V call is TRBV7-2, the J call TRBJ2-7; D remains ambiguous. CDR3 length: 14 residues. The germline V gene encodes CDR1 SGHTA and CDR2 FQGNSA. V was clipped by 1 base and J by 3 bases, with 10 bases between them. CDR3 residues: CASSLVGDNYEQYF. In DNA form, the CDR3 reads TGTGCCAGCAGCTTAGTTGGCGACAACTACGAGCAGTACTTC.

The V gene is TRBV10-3, the J gene TRBJ1-1; D is possibly TRBD1 (5 bases). Trimming removed 8 bases at V and 5 bases at J, with 15 bases between. This CDR3 region has 13 residues. CDR1 and CDR2 (germline): ENHRY, SYGVKD. In nucleotides, the CDR3 is TGTGCCATCCAAGGGAGGGGAAAGACTGAAGCTTTCTTT. It specifies CAIQGRGKTEAFF.

The J gene is TRBJ2-1, the V gene TRBV25-1; 11 bases align to TRBD2. Losses at the gene ends were 4 bases for V and 6 bases for J; bases not matched to a gene: 11. The CDR3 sequence is 17 residues long. Germline V CDR1 and CDR2: MGHDK, SYGVNS. The CDR3 DNA reads TGTGCCAGCAGTGCCCCCCCCGGGACTAGCGGAGTCAATGAGCAGTTCTTC. The encoded protein is CASSAPPGTSGVNEQFF.

The chain is built from TRBV3-1 (or the pseudogene TRBV3-2) and TRBJ2-7; D ambiguous. CDR1 LGHDT and CDR2 YNNKEL come from the germline V gene (reference sequence). The CDR3 contains 11 residues. Trimming cost V 6 bases and J 3 bases, with 6 bases left between them. The CDR3 DNA follows: TGTGCCAGCAGTCAAAGCTACGAGCAGTACTTC. Residues: CASSQSYEQYF.

V gene TRBV30 combines with J gene TRBJ2-7; TRBD2 is a possible D gene (5 bases). Trimming cost V 2 bases and J 4 bases, with 12 bases left between them. CDR1 is GTSNPN and CDR2 is SVGIG in the germline V gene (reference sequence). The CDR3 has 13 residues. For the CDR3, the DNA is TGTGCCTGGAGTTTACTAGTGAATTACGAGCAGTACTTC. Its translation: CAWSLLVNYEQYF.

The V and J genes are TRBV5-5 and TRBJ2-3; D is unresolved. V lost 3 bases to trimming and J lost 2 bases, with 13 bases between them. Germline V lookup: CDR1 SGHKS, CDR2 YYEKEE (reference sequence). This CDR3 contains 15 residues. CDR3: CASSYRSSITDTQYF. In nucleotides, the CDR3 is TGTGCCAGCAGCTATCGGAGTAGTATCACAGATACGCAGTATTTT.

This rearrangement joins TRBV28 to TRBJ1-2; TRBD1 matches at 8 bases. The V gene's germline CDR1 is MDHEN and CDR2 SYDVKM. The J segment lost 6 bases and the V segment lost 6 bases, leaving 6 bases of the junction unmatched. CDR3 length: 13 amino acids. The CDR3 region has the DNA TGTGCCAGCAGAGGCAGGGGGCGGGATGGCTACACCTTC. The encoded protein is CASRGRGRDGYTF.

This chain links TRBV4-1 with TRBJ2-3; 9 nucleotides agree with TRBD2. The CDR3 runs 18 residues. The V gene's germline CDR1 is MGHRA and CDR2 YSYEKL. Trimming removed 4 bases from V and 5 bases from J; junction bases left unmatched: 16. The CDR3 nucleotides read TGCGCCAGCAGCCCCACGCGGTTCTCTAGCGGGATCGGAGATACGCAGTATTTT. It encodes CASSPTRFSSGIGDTQYF.